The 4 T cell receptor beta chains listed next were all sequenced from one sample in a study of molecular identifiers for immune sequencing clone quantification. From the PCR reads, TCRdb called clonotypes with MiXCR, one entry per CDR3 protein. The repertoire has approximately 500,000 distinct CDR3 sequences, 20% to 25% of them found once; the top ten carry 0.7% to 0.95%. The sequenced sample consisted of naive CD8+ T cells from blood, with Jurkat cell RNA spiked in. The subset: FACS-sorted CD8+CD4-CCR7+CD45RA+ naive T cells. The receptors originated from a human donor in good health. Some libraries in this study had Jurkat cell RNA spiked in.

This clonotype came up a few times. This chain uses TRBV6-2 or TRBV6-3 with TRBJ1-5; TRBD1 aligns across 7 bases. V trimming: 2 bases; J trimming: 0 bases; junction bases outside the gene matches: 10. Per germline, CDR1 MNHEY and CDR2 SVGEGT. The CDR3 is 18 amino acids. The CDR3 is CASSYSRQGAYSNQPQHF. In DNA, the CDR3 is TGTGCCAGCAGTTACAGCAGACAGGGAGCGTATAGCAATCAGCCCCAGCATTTT.

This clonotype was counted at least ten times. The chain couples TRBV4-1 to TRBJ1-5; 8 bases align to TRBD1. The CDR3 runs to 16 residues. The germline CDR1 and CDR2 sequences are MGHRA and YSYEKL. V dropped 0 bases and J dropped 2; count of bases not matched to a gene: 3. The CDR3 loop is CASSQDQGQGNQPQHF. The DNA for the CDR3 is TGCGCCAGCAGCCAAGATCAGGGACAGGGCAATCAGCCCCAGCATTTT.

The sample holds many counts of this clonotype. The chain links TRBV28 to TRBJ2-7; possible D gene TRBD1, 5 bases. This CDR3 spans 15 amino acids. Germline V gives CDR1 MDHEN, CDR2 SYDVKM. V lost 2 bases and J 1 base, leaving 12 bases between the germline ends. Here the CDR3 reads CASSLRGMLSYEQYF. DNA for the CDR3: TGTGCCAGCAGTTTAAGGGGTATGTTGTCCTACGAGCAGTACTTC.

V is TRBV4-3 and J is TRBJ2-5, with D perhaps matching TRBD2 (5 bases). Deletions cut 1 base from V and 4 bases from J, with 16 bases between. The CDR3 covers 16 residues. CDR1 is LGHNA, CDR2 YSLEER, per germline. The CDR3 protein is CASSQATRGQGETQYF. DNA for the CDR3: TGCGCCAGCAGCCAAGCCACTAGAGGGCAAGGAGAGACCCAGTACTTC.